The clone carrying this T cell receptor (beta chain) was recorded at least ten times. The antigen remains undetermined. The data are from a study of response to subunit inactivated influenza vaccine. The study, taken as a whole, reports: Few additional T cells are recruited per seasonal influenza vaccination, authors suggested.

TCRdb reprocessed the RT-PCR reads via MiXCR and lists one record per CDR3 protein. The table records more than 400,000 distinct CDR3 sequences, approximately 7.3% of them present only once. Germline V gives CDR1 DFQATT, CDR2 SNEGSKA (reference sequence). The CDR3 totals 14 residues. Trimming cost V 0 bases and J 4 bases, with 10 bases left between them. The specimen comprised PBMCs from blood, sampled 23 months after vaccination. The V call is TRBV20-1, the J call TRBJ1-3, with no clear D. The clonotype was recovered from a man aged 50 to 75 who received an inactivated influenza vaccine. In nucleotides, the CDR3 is TGCAGTGCTAGAGATCCCGGCTCCGGAAACACCATATATTTT. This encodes CSARDPGSGNTIYF.